The rows below give T cell receptor beta chains drawn from one sample of a study of shared clonotypes between healthy human individuals. Assay used: immunoSEQ multiplex PCR; TCRdb lists only in-frame clones, some missing. The sample lists 450,000 to 500,000 clones; roughly 80% were seen once. Sample: PBMCs. These receptors were collected from a woman aged 40-49 years in good health. Some clones in this sample may be carry-over from other donors' samples. CDR3s include the opening cysteine and the closing phenylalanine or tryptophan. Fields, in order: CDR3 DNA, CDR3 protein, V gene, D gene, J gene, clone size. D genes are given only for firm matches. Size is stated for part of the rows, as once, few or many counts, or as a class when the clone is expanded.

TGTGCCAGCGCCGAGGGTAGCGGGGGCCGCACAGATACGCAGTATTTT CASAEGSGGRTDTQYF TRBV11-3 TRBD2 TRBJ2-3 -
TGTGCCAGCAGCCGGACAGGGGTGTTGAATGAGCAGTTCTTC CASSRTGVLNEQFF TRBV2 TRBD1 TRBJ2-1 -
TGTGCCAGCAGCTTAGATCGGTTCGGGGTGACTGAGCAGTTCTTC CASSLDRFGVTEQFF TRBV11-2 - TRBJ2-1 many
TGTGCCAGCAGCTCCAGGACAGGCTACGAGCAGTACTTC CASSSRTGYEQYF TRBV7-6 TRBD1 TRBJ2-7 -
TGCAGCGTTGTGAGCGGGGATATGGGCTATTGCTACACCTTT CSVVSGDMGYCYTF TRBV29-1 - TRBJ1-2 -
TGTGCCAGCAGCTTAGCTCGGCCTCACGAGCAGTACTTC CASSLARPHEQYF TRBV7-2 - TRBJ2-7 -
TGTGCCAGCAGCTTAGACGGGGGGTTTAAAAATCAGCCCCAGCATTTT CASSLDGGFKNQPQHF TRBV11-3 - TRBJ1-5 -
TGCAGCGTTGAGGGGACAGTCACAGATACGCAGTATTTT CSVEGTVTDTQYF TRBV29-1 TRBD1 TRBJ2-3 -
TGTGCCAGCAGCTTTTACAATCAGCCCCAGCATTTT CASSFYNQPQHF TRBV5-6 - TRBJ1-5 -
TGTGCCAGCAGGGACTACTTGAACTCCTACAATGAGCAGTTCTTC CASRDYLNSYNEQFF TRBV6-1 - TRBJ2-1 -
TGTGCCAGCAGTGCGGGACAGGGCGTCAATCAGCCCCAGCATTTT CASSAGQGVNQPQHF TRBV5-5 TRBD1 TRBJ1-5 -
TGTGCCAGCGGAGCAGGGACAGGGGCAGATACGCAGTATTTT CASGAGTGADTQYF TRBV6-1 TRBD1 TRBJ2-3 -
TGTGCCAGCAGTGAGATGGGCGGGAACTATGGCTACACCTTC CASSEMGGNYGYTF TRBV2 - TRBJ1-2 -
TGTGCCAGCAGCACGGGAGATAGCGGCTTAGACACAGATACGCAGTATTTT CASSTGDSGLDTDTQYF TRBV6-4 - TRBJ2-3 -
TGTGCCAGCAGCGACGGATCTACCGATTTGGAGCAGTTCTTC CASSDGSTDLEQFF TRBV21-1 - TRBJ2-1 -
TGTGCCAGCAGCCAAGAACGAGGGGACAGGGGGCGTCGGACTGAAGCTTTCTTT CASSQERGDRGRRTEAFF TRBV14 TRBD1 TRBJ1-1 -
TGTGCCAGCAGTTTGAGGACACCATACTATGGCTACACCTTC CASSLRTPYYGYTF TRBV28 - TRBJ1-2 -
TGTGCCAGCAGCTTTGCCGGGAAGGCGGGGAATGAGCAGTTCTTC CASSFAGKAGNEQFF TRBV9 - TRBJ2-1 few
TGTGCCAGCAGCCAACAGGGGTACGAGCAGTACTTC CASSQQGYEQYF TRBV14 - TRBJ2-7 -
TGTGCCAGCAGCCCATCCGGGACAGGGGGAACAGATACGCAGTATTTT CASSPSGTGGTDTQYF TRBV28 TRBD1 TRBJ2-3 -
TGTGCCAGTAGTATACGGCTAGCGGGAGGGCCTGTCTACGAGCAGTACTTC CASSIRLAGGPVYEQYF TRBV19 TRBD2 TRBJ2-7 -
TGTGCCAGCAAACTTCTAGCGGGAGTAGAGACCCAGTACTTC CASKLLAGVETQYF TRBV2 TRBD2 TRBJ2-5 -
TGCGCCAGCAGCCAGACTAGCCTCGGCACCGGGGAGCTGTTTTTT CASSQTSLGTGELFF TRBV5-1 TRBD2 TRBJ2-2 medium-sized
TGTGCCAGCAGCACCTCGTCAGGGCCGGGCGAGCAGTACTTC CASSTSSGPGEQYF TRBV11-3 - TRBJ2-7 -
TGCGCCAGCAGCTTGGCCACTGCAACTAATGAAAAACTGTTTTTT CASSLATATNEKLFF TRBV5-1 - TRBJ1-4 -
TGTGCCAGCAGGATTTGGGACGGCAGCACCGGGGAGCTGTTTTTT CASRIWDGSTGELFF TRBV2 - TRBJ2-2 few
TGCGCCAGCGCCGGACTAGCGGATTACGAGCAGTACTTC CASAGLADYEQYF TRBV5-1 TRBD2 TRBJ2-7 -
TGTGCCATTAGTAGCGGGAGGGCCTCGGATACGCAGTATTTT CAISSGRASDTQYF TRBV10-3 TRBD2 TRBJ2-3 -
TGTGCCAGCACCGCGACAACTAGCACAGATACGCAGTATTTT CASTATTSTDTQYF TRBV9 - TRBJ2-3 -
TGTGCCAGTAGTATAGGTTACGGACAGGACAATGAAAAACTGTTTTTT CASSIGYGQDNEKLFF TRBV19 TRBD1 TRBJ1-4 -
TGTGCCAGCACCCGAGGGGGTTCGGAGCAGCCCCAGCATTTT CASTRGGSEQPQHF TRBV2 - TRBJ1-5 -
TGTGCCAGCAGTGACGAACTTGAGCAGTACTTC CASSDELEQYF TRBV2 - TRBJ2-7 -
TGTGCCAGTAGTATGACCAGGAATACCTACGAGCAGTACTTC CASSMTRNTYEQYF TRBV19 - TRBJ2-7 -
TGTGCCAGCAGCTTAACTGGCAATACCAACACCGGGGAGCTGTTTTTT CASSLTGNTNTGELFF TRBV7-3 - TRBJ2-2 few
TGTGCCAGCAGCCCACCCCCAGGTCAGGTCAAGTCCTACGAGCAGTACTTC CASSPPPGQVKSYEQYF TRBV7-9 - TRBJ2-7 -
TGTGCCACCTCTCGCGGGACTAGCGGGAGCGATGAGCAGTTCTTC CATSRGTSGSDEQFF TRBV2 TRBD2 TRBJ2-1 once
TGTGCCAGCAGTGTTGTTCGGGGGCAGGGGAAAGCTTTCTTT CASSVVRGQGKAFF TRBV2 - TRBJ1-1 -
TGCGCCAGCAGGGTTGGGGGCGCGTACGAGCAGTACTTC CASRVGGAYEQYF TRBV5-1 - TRBJ2-7 few
TGCAGCGTTGTCGCAGGGGGCGGGGAGCTGTTTTTT CSVVAGGGELFF TRBV29-1 TRBD1 TRBJ2-2 -
TGTGCCAGCAGCTTGGGTGGCGTCGGGGGGAACCCCTACGAGCAGTACTTC CASSLGGVGGNPYEQYF TRBV5-4 TRBD2 TRBJ2-7 many
TGCGCCAGCAGCCGACAGGGGGCAGGTGAAAAACTGTTTTTT CASSRQGAGEKLFF TRBV4-3 TRBD1 TRBJ1-4 -
TGTGCCAGCAGCTTAGATCCCAACTGGCCGCCCCAGCATTTT CASSLDPNWPPQHF TRBV11-2 - TRBJ1-5 -
TGTGCCAGCAGTTACCTTGGGTCGGCGGAGCAGTACTTC CASSYLGSAEQYF TRBV6-6 - TRBJ2-7 -
TGTGCCTGGAGTGTAAGGACGGTAAATCAGCCCCAGCATTTT CAWSVRTVNQPQHF TRBV30 - TRBJ1-5 -
TGTGCCAGCAGTGAAGGGCCGGGCCAGGTATGTAGGGGCTACACCTTC CASSEGPGQVCRGYTF TRBV2 - TRBJ1-2 -